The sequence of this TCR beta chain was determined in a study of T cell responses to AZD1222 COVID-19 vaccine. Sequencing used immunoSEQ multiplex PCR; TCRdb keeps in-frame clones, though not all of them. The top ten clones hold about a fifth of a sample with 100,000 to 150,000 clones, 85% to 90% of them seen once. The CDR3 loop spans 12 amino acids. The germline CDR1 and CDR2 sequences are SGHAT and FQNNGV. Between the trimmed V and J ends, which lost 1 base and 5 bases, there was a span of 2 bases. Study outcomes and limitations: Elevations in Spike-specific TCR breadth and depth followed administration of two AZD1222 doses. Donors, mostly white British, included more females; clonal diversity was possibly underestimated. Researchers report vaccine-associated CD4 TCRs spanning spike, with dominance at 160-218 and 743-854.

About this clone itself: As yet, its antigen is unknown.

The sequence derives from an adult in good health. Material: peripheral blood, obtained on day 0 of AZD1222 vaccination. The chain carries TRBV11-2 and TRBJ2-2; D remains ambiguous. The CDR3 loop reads CASSLATGELFF. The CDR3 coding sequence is TGTGCCAGCAGCTTAGCTACCGGGGAGCTGTTTTTT.